This entry is about one T cell receptor beta chain. The germline gene is not matched at one end of the junction; a read error may be the cause. Donors were grouped by their self-reported clinical history. This sample was included in a study of blood T cell repertoires in COVID-19. Background on the study: The cDNA or gDNA used as material had been derived from T cells, B-cell-depleted T cells, or PBMCs.

The CDR3 has 16 amino acids. CDR1 is SGHRS and CDR2 is YFSETQ in the germline V gene. Libraries were prepared by immunoSEQ multiplex PCR; TCRdb keeps only in-frame clonotypes and omits some of them. Of a few hundred thousand clones listed, roughly 80% are singletons. V is TRBV5-1 and J is TRBJ1-1; TRBD1 matches at 12 bases. This TCR was sampled from a man under 40 with acute COVID-19. The sequencing sample was made of PBMCs or T cells enriched from blood (not recorded which). The CDR3 reads CASSLFSGQGAFEAFF. CDR3 sequence (DNA): TGTGCCAGCAGCTTGTTTTCGGGACAGGGGGCTTTTGAAGCTTTCTTT.